This passage covers 20 T cell receptor beta chains from one sample sequenced in a study of T cell changes during pregnancy in multiple sclerosis. TCRdb's table, derived via immunoSEQ multiplex PCR, lists solely in-frame clones and lacks some. The sample yields about 75,000 clones, under 95% seen once. The source material was CD4+ T cells from peripheral blood mononuclear cells, sampled before pregnancy. These receptors were obtained from a female donor with multiple sclerosis, enrolled in a pregnancy study.

This clone was seen just once. V gene TRBV11-3 combines with J gene TRBJ2-5; 8 bases agree with TRBD1. After removal of 4 bases from V and 5 bases from J, the junction contained 12 bases not matched to a gene. Germline CDR1 and CDR2: SGHNT and YENEEA. CDR3 length: 16 residues. CDR3 sequence reads: CASSSRQGLDRETQYF. Written as DNA, the CDR3 is TGTGCCAGCAGCTCCAGACAGGGGTTAGATCGGGAGACCCAGTACTTC.

The chain combines TRBV10-2 with TRBJ1-1; no clear D gene. The CDR3 loop spans 11 amino acids. The V and J ends lost 6 bases and 4 bases respectively, with 6 bases between them. Looked up from germline, CDR1 is WSHSY and CDR2 is SAAADI. The CDR3 region is CASRTGTEAFF. The CDR3 nucleotides read TGCGCCAGCAGGACGGGCACTGAAGCTTTCTTT.

The chain employs TRBV6-1 and TRBJ1-5; D is unresolved. Between the trimmed V and J ends, which lost 6 bases and 5 bases, there was a span of 5 bases. The CDR3 is 11 residues long. Looked up from germline, CDR1 is MNHNS and CDR2 is SASEGT. The CDR3 DNA is TGTGCCAGCAGAGTAGATCAGCCCCAGCATTTT. Its translation: CASRVDQPQHF.

This clone was observed once. The chain has TRBV5-6 and TRBJ2-1, with a possible D match to TRBD2 (6 bases). Deletions cut 4 bases from V and 6 bases from J, with 14 bases between. Looked up from germline, CDR1 is SGHDT and CDR2 is YYEEEE. The CDR3 has 14 amino acids. The CDR3, as DNA: TGTGCCAGCAGCGGGAGACTAGTGGGCAATGAGCAGTTCTTC. It yields the protein CASSGRLVGNEQFF.

This rearrangement joins TRBV6-1 to TRBJ1-5, with a weak D call TRBD1 (6 bases). The germline V gene encodes CDR1 MNHNS and CDR2 SASEGT. There are 15 residues in the CDR3. V lost 8 bases, J lost 5 bases, and 19 bases lay in between. The CDR3 is CASARTVTGDQPQHF. CDR3 DNA: TGTGCCAGCGCCAGGACAGTCACTGGGGATCAGCCCCAGCATTTT.

As concerns this clone: Other DNA sequences within the sample encode an identical CDR3. The chain couples TRBV29-1 to TRBJ2-5; 8 bases are shared with TRBD1. The CDR3 is 12 residues long. Germline trimming cut 4 bases from V and 5 bases from J; bases unmatched to any gene: 3. CDR1 is SQVTM, CDR2 ANQGSEA, per germline. This chain's CDR3 is CSVAGQGETQYF. The CDR3 region has the DNA TGCAGCGTTGCCGGACAGGGTGAGACCCAGTACTTC.

V usage is TRBV5-1 and J usage is TRBJ1-2, with a weak D call TRBD1 (5 bases). The germline V gene has CDR1 SGHRS and CDR2 YFSETQ. Between the trimmed V and J ends, which lost 4 bases and 4 bases, there was a span of 8 bases. The CDR3 runs to 12 residues. CDR3 sequence (DNA): TGCGCCAGCAGCCAGGGTGCCTATGGCTACACCTTC. This encodes CASSQGAYGYTF.

This clone was recorded once. This chain uses TRBV5-1 with TRBJ2-5; 9 nucleotides match TRBD2. The CDR3 is 17 amino acids. The trim removed 1 base at V and 3 bases at J, leaving 10 bases unmatched. CDR1 and CDR2 from the germline V gene are SGHRS and YFSETQ. As DNA, the CDR3 is TGCGCCAGCAGCTTGAATTTGGCTAGCGGGGAAAAAGAGACCCAGTACTTC. Translating it yields CASSLNLASGEKETQYF. Drawing the rest from reference TRBV5-1 and TRBJ2-5, the complete variable domain is KAGVTQTPRYLIKTRGQQVTLSCSPISGHRSVSWYQQTPGQGLQFLFEYFSETQRNKGNFPGRFSGRQFSNSRSEMNVSTLELGDSALYLCASSLNLASGEKETQYFGPGTRLLVL.

The V and J genes are TRBV27 and TRBJ1-2; 12 bases are a match to TRBD1. The CDR3 has 14 amino acids. Germline V gives CDR1 MNHEY, CDR2 SMNVEV (reference sequence). V lost 5 bases, J lost 6 bases, and 4 bases stayed unmatched. Here the CDR3 reads CASSRGQGANGYTF. The CDR3 region has the DNA TGTGCCAGCAGTAGGGGACAGGGGGCAAATGGCTACACCTTC.

DNA for the CDR3: TGTGCCAGCAGTTTACGGTCTCGGCAGCCCCAGCATTTT. Protein product: CASSLRSRQPQHF. The chain employs TRBV28 and TRBJ1-5, with D unclear. V lost 2 bases, J lost 7 bases, and 9 bases lay in between. The CDR3 is 13 amino acids. Germline CDR1 reads MDHEN; CDR2 reads SYDVKM.

This chain joins TRBV6-5 and TRBJ2-3; D not certain. The germline CDR1 and CDR2 sequences are MNHEY and SVGAGI. Trimming cost V 6 bases and J 2 bases, with 15 bases left between them. There are 15 residues in the CDR3. The CDR3: CASRTTELITDTQYF. CDR3 nucleotides: TGTGCCAGCAGAACTACGGAACTAATCACAGATACGCAGTATTTT.

The gene calls are TRBV4-1 and TRBJ2-7, with D maybe TRBD2 (6 bases). Looked up from germline, CDR1 is MGHRA and CDR2 is YSYEKL. Trimming pared 0 bases from V and 2 bases from J, leaving 14 bases between. This CDR3 has 16 residues. This CDR3 is CASSQDIAGFPYEQYF. CDR3 sequence (DNA): TGCGCCAGCAGCCAAGATATCGCGGGGTTCCCCTACGAGCAGTACTTC.

The V gene is TRBV9, the J gene TRBJ1-4; 10 nucleotides match TRBD1. The CDR3 is made up of 15 amino acids. V lost 4 bases to trimming and J lost 8 bases; unmatched junction nucleotides: 8. Germline V gene lookup returns CDR1 SGDLS and CDR2 YYNGEE. The CDR3 here is CASSPGDRGGEKLFF. As DNA, the CDR3 is TGTGCCAGCAGCCCCGGGGACAGGGGAGGAGAAAAACTGTTTTTT.

The CDR3 sequence is CASRLYSYEQYF. CDR3 in DNA: TGTGCCAGCAGACTTTACTCCTACGAGCAGTACTTC. The chain combines TRBV2 with TRBJ2-7; D ambiguous. V lost 6 bases, J lost 0 bases, and 6 bases lay in between. This CDR3 comprises 12 residues. Germline V gene sequence: CDR1 SNHLY, CDR2 FYNNEI. Drawing the rest from reference TRBV2 and TRBJ2-7, the complete variable domain is EPEVTQTPSHQVTQMGQEVILRCVPISNHLYFYWYRQILGQKVEFLVSFYNNEISEKSEIFDDQFSVERPDGSNFTLKIRSTKLEDSAMYFCASRLYSYEQYFGPGTRLTVT.

The CDR3 is CSASGVQRHSNQPQHF. The CDR3 DNA reads as TGCAGCGCTTCCGGGGTCCAAAGGCATAGCAATCAGCCCCAGCATTTT. V usage is TRBV29-1 and J usage is TRBJ1-5, with D unresolved. The V gene's germline CDR1 is SQVTM and CDR2 ANQGSEA. The CDR3 covers 16 residues. With 7 bases removed from V and 0 bases from J, the gap between germline ends came to 19 bases.

The V call is TRBV9, the J call TRBJ2-1; possibly TRBD1 for D (6 bases). Germline lookup yields CDR1 SGDLS and CDR2 YYNGEE. CDR3 length equals 14 residues. V lost 4 bases and J 4 bases, leaving 12 bases between the germline ends. CDR3 sequence reads: CASSPGQTYNEQFF. The CDR3 DNA reads TGTGCCAGCAGCCCCGGACAGACATACAATGAGCAGTTCTTC.

The CDR3 DNA sequence: TGTGCCAGCAGCGACGGGACAGTAGAGACCCAGTACTTC. This codes for CASSDGTVETQYF. The chain uses TRBV9 and TRBJ2-5, with 7 bases aligning to TRBD1. This CDR3 has 13 residues. J gave up 4 bases and V 3 bases, and 3 bases lay outside the gene matches. Germline V gives CDR1 SGDLS, CDR2 YYNGEE.

This clone was recorded once. This chain joins TRBV5-4 and TRBJ1-2; 8 nucleotides line up with TRBD1. CDR1 and CDR2 from the germline V gene are SGHNT and YYREEE (reference sequence). V lost 4 bases and J lost 6; bases outside the gene matches: 5. The CDR3 runs 13 residues. CDR3 protein: CASSAQGAHGYTF. For the CDR3, the DNA is TGTGCCAGCAGCGCCCAGGGGGCTCATGGCTACACCTTC.

J is TRBJ2-7 and V is TRBV11-2, with 9 bases identical to TRBD1. The trim removed 5 bases at V and 5 bases at J, leaving 7 bases unmatched. Germline V gene data show CDR1 as SGHAT and CDR2 as FQNNGV. The CDR3 loop spans 14 amino acids. The CDR3 is CASSQGQGINEQYF. The CDR3 DNA reads TGTGCCAGCAGCCAGGGACAGGGAATCAACGAGCAGTACTTC.

The chain uses TRBV6-1 and TRBJ2-1, with 8 bases identical to TRBD1. The CDR3 runs 15 residues. V lost 6 bases and J lost 1; bases outside the gene matches: 5. Germline V gives CDR1 MNHNS, CDR2 SASEGT. The chain's CDR3 is CASRATGGSYNEQFF. For the CDR3, the DNA is TGTGCCAGCAGAGCTACAGGGGGATCCTACAATGAGCAGTTCTTC.